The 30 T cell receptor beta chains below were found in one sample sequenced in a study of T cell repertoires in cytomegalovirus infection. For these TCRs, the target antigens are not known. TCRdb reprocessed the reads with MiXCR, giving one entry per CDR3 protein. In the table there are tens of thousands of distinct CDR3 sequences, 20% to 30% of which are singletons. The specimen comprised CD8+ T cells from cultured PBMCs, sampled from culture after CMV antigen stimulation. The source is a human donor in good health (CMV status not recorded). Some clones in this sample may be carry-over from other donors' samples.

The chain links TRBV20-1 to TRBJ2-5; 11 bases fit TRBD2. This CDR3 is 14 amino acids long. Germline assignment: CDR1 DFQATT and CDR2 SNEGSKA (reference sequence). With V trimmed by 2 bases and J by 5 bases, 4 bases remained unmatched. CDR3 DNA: TGCAGTGCTAGACTAGCGGGGGGTCGCGAGACCCAGTACTTC. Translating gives CSARLAGGRETQYF.

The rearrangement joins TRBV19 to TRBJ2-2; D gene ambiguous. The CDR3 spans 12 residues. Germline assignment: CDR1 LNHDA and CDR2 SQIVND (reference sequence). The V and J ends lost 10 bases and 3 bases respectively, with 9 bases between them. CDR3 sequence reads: CAIRKYTGELFF. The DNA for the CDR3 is TGTGCCATCAGAAAATACACCGGGGAGCTGTTTTTT.

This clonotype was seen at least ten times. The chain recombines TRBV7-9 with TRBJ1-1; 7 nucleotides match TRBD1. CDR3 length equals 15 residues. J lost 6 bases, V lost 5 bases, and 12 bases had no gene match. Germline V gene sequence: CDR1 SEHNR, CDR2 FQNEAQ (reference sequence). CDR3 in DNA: TGTGCCAGCAGCCCGTACAGGGGCGAGAGTTCTGAAGCTTTCTTT. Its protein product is CASSPYRGESSEAFF.

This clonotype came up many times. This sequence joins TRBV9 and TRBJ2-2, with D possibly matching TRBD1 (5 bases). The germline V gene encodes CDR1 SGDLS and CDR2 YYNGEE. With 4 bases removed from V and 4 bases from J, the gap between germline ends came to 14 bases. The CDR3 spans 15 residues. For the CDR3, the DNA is TGTGCCAGCAGCATAAACGACAGCCCCACCGGGGAGCTGTTTTTT. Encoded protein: CASSINDSPTGELFF.

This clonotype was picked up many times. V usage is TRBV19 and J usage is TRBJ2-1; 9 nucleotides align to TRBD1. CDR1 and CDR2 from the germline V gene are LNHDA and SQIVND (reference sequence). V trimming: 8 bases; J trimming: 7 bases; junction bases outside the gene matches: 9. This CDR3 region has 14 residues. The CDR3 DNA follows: TGTGCCAGTGGGGGACAGGGTTCTTGGAATGAGCAGTTCTTC. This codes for CASGGQGSWNEQFF.

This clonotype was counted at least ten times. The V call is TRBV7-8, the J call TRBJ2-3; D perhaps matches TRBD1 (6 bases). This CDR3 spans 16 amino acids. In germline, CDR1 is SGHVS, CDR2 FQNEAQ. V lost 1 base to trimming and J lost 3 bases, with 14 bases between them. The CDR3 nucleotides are TGTGCCAGCAGCTTAGGAGGGTGGCAGGGGACAGATACGCAGTATTTT. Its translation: CASSLGGWQGTDTQYF.

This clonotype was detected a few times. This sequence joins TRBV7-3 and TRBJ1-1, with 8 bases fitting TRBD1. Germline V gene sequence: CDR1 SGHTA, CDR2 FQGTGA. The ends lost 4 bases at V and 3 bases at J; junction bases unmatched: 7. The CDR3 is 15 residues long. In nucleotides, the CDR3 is TGTGCCAGCAGCTCCCTTGGACAGGGTCACACTGAAGCTTTCTTT. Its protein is CASSSLGQGHTEAFF.

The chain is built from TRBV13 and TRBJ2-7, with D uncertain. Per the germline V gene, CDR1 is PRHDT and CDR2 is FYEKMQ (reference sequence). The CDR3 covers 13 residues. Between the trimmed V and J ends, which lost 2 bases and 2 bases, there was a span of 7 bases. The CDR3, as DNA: TGTGCCAGCAGCTTACACGGAGCCTACGAGCAGTACTTC. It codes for CASSLHGAYEQYF.

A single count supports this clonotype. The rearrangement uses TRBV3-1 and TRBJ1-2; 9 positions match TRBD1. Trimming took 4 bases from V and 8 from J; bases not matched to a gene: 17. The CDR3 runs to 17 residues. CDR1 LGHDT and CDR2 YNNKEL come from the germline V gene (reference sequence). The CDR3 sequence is CASSPSRSGTGPSGYTF. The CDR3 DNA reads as TGTGCCAGCAGCCCCAGCCGTTCCGGGACAGGGCCGTCGGGCTACACCTTC.

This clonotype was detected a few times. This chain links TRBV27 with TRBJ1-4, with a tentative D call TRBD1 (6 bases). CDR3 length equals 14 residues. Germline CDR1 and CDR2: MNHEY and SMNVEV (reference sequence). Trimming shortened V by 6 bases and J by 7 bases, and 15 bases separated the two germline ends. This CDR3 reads CASRLTGGGEKLFF. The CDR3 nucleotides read TGTGCCAGCAGACTGACGGGGGGCGGTGAAAAACTGTTTTTT.

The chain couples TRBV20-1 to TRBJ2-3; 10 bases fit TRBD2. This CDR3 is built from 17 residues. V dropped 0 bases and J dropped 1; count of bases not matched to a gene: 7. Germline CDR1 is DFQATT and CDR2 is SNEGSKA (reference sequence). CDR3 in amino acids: CSARDLASGGRTDTQYF. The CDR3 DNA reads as TGCAGTGCTAGAGACCTCGCTAGCGGGGGTCGCACAGATACGCAGTATTTT.

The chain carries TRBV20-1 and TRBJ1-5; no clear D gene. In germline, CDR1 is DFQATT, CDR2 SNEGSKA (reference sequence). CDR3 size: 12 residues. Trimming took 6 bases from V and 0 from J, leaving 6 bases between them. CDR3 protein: CSAGYSNQPQHF. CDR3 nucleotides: TGCAGTGCCGGTTATAGCAATCAGCCCCAGCATTTT.

The CDR3 region has the DNA TGTGCCACCAGCAGAGATATGGGTAGCAATCAGCCCCAGCATTTT. Translated: CATSRDMGSNQPQHF. V is TRBV15 and J is TRBJ1-5, with D hard to call. Trimming took off 0 bases at V and 0 bases at J, with 6 bases between the two ends. The germline V gene encodes CDR1 LNHNV and CDR2 YYDKDF (reference sequence). The CDR3 is 15 amino acids.

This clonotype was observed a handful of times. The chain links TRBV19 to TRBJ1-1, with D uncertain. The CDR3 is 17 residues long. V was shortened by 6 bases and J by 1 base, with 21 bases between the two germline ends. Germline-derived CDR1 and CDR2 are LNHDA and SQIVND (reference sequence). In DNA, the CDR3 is TGTGCCAGTAGATCGGTAAGCGGCAACCAGCCGAACACTGAAGCTTTCTTT. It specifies CASRSVSGNQPNTEAFF. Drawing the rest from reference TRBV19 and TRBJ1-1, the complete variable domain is DGGITQSPKYLFRKEGQNVTLSCEQNLNHDAMYWYRQDPGQGLRLIYYSQIVNDFQKGDIAEGYSVSREKKESFPLTVTSAQKNPTAFYLCASRSVSGNQPNTEAFFGQGTRLTVV.

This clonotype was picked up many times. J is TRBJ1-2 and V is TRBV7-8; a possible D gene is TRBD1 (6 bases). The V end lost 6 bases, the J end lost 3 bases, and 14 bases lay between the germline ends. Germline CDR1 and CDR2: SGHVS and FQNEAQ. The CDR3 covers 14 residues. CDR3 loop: CASRRDTWDYGYTF. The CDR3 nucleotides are TGTGCCAGCAGAAGGGACACCTGGGACTATGGCTACACCTTC.

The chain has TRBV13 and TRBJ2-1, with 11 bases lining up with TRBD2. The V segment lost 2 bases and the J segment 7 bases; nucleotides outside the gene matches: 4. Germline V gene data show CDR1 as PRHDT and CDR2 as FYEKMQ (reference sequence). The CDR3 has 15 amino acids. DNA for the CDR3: TGTGCCAGCAGCTTAACAACTAGCGGGAGTAATGAGCAGTTCTTC. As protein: CASSLTTSGSNEQFF. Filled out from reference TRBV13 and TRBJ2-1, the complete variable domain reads AAGVIQSPRHLIKEKRETATLKCYPIPRHDTVYWYQQGPGQDPQFLISFYEKMQSDKGSIPDRFSAQQFSDYHSELNMSSLELGDSALYFCASSLTTSGSNEQFFGPGTRLTVL.

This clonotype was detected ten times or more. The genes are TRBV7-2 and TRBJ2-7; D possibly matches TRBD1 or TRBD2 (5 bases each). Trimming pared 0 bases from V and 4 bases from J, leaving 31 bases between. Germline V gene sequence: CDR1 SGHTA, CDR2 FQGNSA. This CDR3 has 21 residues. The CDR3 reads CASSLAPSTVHITRGWYEQYF. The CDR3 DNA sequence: TGTGCCAGCAGCTTAGCCCCATCGACAGTACATATAACCCGGGGCTGGTACGAGCAGTACTTC.

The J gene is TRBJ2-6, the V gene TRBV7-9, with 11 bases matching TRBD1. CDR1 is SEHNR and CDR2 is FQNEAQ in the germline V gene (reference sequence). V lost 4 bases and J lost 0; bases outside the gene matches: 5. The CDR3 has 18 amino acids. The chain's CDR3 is CASSSAGTGGSGANVLTF. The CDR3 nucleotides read TGTGCCAGCAGCTCAGCGGGGACAGGGGGCTCTGGGGCCAACGTCCTGACTTTC.

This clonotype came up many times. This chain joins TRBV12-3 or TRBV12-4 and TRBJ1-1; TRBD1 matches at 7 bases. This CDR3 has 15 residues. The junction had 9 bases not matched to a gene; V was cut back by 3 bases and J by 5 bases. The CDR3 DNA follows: TGTGCCAGCAGTTTTGGCAGGGGGAGACGGACTGAAGCTTTCTTT. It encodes CASSFGRGRRTEAFF.

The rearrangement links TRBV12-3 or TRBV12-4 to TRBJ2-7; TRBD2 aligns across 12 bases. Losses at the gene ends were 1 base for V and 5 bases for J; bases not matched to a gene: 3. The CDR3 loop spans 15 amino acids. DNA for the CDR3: TGTGCCAGCAGTTTAGGGACTAGCGGGGCCCACGAGCAGTACTTC. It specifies CASSLGTSGAHEQYF.

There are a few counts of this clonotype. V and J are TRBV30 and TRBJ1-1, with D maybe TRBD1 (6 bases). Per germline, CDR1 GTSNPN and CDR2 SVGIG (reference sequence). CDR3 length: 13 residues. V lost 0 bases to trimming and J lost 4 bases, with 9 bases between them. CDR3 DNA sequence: TGTGCCTGGAGTGTGGGGGGGGCCACTGAAGCTTTCTTT. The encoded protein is CAWSVGGATEAFF. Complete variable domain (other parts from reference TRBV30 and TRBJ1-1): SQTIHQWPATLVQPVGSPLSLECTVEGTSNPNLYWYRQAAGRGLQLLFYSVGIGQISSEVPQNLSASRPQDRQFILSSKKLLLSDSGFYLCAWSVGGATEAFFGQGTRLTVV.

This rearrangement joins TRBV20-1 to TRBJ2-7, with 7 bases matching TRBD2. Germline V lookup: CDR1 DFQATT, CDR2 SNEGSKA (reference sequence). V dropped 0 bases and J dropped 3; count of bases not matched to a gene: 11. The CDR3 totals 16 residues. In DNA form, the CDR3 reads TGCAGTGCTAGAGATGAGACTAGCCCTGAGGTCTACGAGCAGTACTTC. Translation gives CSARDETSPEVYEQYF.

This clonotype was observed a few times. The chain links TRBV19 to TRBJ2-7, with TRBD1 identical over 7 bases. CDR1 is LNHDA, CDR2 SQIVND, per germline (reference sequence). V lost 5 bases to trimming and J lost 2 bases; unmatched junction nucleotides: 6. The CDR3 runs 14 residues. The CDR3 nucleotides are TGTGCCAGTAGTCTCGGGACAGCTACCTACGAGCAGTACTTC. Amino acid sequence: CASSLGTATYEQYF.

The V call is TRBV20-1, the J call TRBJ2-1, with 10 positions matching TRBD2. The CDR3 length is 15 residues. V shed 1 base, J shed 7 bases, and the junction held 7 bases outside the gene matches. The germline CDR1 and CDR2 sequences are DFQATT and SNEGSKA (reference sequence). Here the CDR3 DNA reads TGCAGTGCTAGAGGCCAAAGCGGGGGGGCGAATGAGCAGTTCTTC. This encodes CSARGQSGGANEQFF.

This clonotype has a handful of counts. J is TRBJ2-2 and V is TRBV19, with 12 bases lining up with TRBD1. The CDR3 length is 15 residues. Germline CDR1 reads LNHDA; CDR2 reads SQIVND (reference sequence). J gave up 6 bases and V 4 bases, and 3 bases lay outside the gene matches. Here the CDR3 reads CASSRDRGLPGELFF. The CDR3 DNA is TGTGCCAGTAGTAGGGACAGGGGGCTTCCCGGGGAGCTGTTTTTT.

The CDR3 region is CASSDTGLAGNEQFF. DNA of the CDR3: TGTGCCAGCAGCGATACTGGACTAGCGGGTAATGAGCAGTTCTTC. V gene TRBV11-2 combines with J gene TRBJ2-1; 11 nucleotides agree with TRBD2. The J segment lost 7 bases and the V segment lost 5 bases, leaving 7 bases of the junction unmatched. Germline lookup yields CDR1 SGHAT and CDR2 FQNNGV. CDR3 length: 15 residues. The whole variable domain, remainder taken from reference TRBV11-2 and TRBJ2-1, is EAGVAQSPRYKIIEKRQSVAFWCNPISGHATLYWYQQILGQGPKLLIQFQNNGVVDDSQLPKDRFSAERLKGVDSTLKIQPAKLEDSAVYLCASSDTGLAGNEQFFGPGTRLTVL.

This chain's CDR3 is CASSQPGTGNNQPQHF. DNA of the CDR3: TGTGCCAGCAGCCAGCCCGGGACAGGGAATAATCAGCCCCAGCATTTT. This chain uses TRBV7-8 with TRBJ1-5; 9 positions agree with TRBD1. CDR3 length: 16 residues. Trimming at V came to 5 bases and at J to 4 bases, leaving 9 bases not matched to a gene. From germline, CDR1 is SGHVS and CDR2 FQNEAQ.

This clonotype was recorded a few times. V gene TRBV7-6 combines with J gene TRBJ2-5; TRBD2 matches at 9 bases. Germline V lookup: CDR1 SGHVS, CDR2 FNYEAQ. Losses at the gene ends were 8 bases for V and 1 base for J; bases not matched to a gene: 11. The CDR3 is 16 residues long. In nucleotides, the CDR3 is TGTGCCAGCGGCCACCAAACTAGCGGGTTCCAAGAGACCCAGTACTTC. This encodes CASGHQTSGFQETQYF.

CDR3 bases: TGTGCCACCAGTGCCGGGGGCGTAAGCAATCAGCCCCAGCATTTT. Residues: CATSAGGVSNQPQHF. The chain carries TRBV24-1 and TRBJ1-5, with a tentative D call TRBD1 (6 bases). Deletions cut 5 bases from V and 1 base from J, with 11 bases between. This CDR3 is 15 amino acids long. In germline, CDR1 is KGHDR, CDR2 SFDVKD.

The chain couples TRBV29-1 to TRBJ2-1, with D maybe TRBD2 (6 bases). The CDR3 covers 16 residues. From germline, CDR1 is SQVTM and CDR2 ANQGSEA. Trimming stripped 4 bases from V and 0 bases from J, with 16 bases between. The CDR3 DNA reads TGCAGCGTTGTCCTTTTCGGGAGTAGCTCCTACAATGAGCAGTTCTTC. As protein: CSVVLFGSSSYNEQFF.